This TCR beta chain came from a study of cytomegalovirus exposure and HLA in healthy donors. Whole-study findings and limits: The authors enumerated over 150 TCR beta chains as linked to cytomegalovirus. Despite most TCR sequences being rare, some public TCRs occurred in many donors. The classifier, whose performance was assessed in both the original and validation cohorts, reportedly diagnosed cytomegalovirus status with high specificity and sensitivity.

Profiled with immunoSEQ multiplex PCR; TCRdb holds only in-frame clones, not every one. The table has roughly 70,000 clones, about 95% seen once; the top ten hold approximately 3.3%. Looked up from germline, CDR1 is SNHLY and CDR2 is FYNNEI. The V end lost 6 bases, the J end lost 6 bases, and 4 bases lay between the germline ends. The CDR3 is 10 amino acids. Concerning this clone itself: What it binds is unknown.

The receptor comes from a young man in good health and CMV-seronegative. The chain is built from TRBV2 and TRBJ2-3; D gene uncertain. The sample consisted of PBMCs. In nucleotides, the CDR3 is TGTGCCAGCAGGGAGGATACGCAGTATTTT. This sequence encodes CASREDTQYF.